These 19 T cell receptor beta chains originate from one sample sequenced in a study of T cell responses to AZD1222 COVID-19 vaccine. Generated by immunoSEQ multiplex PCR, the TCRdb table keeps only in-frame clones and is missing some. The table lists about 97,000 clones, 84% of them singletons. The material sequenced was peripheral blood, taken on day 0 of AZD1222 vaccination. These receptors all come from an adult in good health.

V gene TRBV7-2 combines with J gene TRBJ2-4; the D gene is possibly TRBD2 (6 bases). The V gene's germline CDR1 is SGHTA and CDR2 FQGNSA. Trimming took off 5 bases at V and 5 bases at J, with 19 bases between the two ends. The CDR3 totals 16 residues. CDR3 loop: CASSEGGTGAQNIQYF. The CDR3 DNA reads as TGTGCCAGCAGCGAAGGCGGGACTGGGGCGCAAAACATTCAGTACTTC.

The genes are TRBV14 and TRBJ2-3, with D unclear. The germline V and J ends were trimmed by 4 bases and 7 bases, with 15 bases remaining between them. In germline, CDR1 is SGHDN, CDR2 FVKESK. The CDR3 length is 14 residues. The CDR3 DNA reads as TGTGCCAGCAGCCCCTTGGGGAATACCTATACGCAGTATTTT. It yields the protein CASSPLGNTYTQYF.

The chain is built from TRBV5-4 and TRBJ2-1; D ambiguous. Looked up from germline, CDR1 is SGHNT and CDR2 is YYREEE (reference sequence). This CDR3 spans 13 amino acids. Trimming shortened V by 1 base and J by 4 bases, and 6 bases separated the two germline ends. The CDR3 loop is CASSLPEYNEQFF. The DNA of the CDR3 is TGTGCCAGCAGCTTGCCAGAGTACAATGAGCAGTTCTTC.

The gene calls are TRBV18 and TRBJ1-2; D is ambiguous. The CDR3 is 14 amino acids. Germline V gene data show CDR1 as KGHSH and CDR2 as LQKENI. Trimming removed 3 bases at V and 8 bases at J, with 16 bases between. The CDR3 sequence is CASSPTETGRGYTF. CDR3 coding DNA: TGTGCCAGCTCACCCACGGAGACCGGCCGGGGCTACACCTTC.

Here the CDR3 reads CASTTGSGYTF. CDR3 nucleotides: TGTGCCAGCACAACAGGGTCTGGCTACACCTTC. J is TRBJ1-2 and V is TRBV19, with D perhaps TRBD1 (6 bases). The ends were cut back, 9 bases at V and 7 bases at J, with 12 bases in the middle. CDR1 is LNHDA and CDR2 is SQIVND in the germline V gene (reference sequence). This CDR3 spans 11 amino acids.

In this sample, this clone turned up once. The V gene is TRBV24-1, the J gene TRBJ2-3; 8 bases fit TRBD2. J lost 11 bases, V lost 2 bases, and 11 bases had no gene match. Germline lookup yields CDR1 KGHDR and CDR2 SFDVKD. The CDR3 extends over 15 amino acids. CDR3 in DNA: TGTGCCACCAGTGATTCCGCCGGGACTAGGGGTGAGCAGTATTTT. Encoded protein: CATSDSAGTRGEQYF.

As DNA, the CDR3 is TGCAGTGCTAATGGGGTGCGTGGCTACACCTTC. Its translation is CSANGVRGYTF. The chain carries TRBV20-1 and TRBJ1-2; D is uncertain. The CDR3 contains 11 residues. V gave up 4 bases and J gave up 7 bases, with 10 bases separating them. Germline values: CDR1 DFQATT, CDR2 SNEGSKA (reference sequence).

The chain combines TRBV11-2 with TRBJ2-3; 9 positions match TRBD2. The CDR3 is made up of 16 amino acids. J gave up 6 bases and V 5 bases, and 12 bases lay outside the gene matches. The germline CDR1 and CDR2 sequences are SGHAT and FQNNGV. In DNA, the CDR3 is TGTGCCAGCAGCCCCCCCCCTAGCGGGATAGTGGATACGCAGTATTTT. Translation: CASSPPPSGIVDTQYF.

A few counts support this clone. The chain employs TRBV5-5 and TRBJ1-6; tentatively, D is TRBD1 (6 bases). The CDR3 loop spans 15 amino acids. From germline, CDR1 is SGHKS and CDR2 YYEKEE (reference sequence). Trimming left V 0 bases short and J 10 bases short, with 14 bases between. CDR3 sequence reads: CASSLVMGAESPLHF. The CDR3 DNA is TGTGCCAGCAGCTTGGTAATGGGGGCGGAATCACCCCTCCACTTT.

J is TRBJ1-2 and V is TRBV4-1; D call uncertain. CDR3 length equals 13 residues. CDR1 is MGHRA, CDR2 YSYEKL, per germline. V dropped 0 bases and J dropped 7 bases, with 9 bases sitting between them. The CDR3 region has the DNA TGCGCCAGCAGCCAAGACGGGGTGTTTGGCTACACCTTC. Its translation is CASSQDGVFGYTF.

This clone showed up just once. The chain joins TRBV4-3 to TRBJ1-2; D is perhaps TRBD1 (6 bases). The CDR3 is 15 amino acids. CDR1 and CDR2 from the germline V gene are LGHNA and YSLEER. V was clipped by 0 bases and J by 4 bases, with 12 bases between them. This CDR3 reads CASSQDRGLGYGYTF. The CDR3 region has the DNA TGCGCCAGCAGCCAAGATCGGGGGCTCGGCTATGGCTACACCTTC.

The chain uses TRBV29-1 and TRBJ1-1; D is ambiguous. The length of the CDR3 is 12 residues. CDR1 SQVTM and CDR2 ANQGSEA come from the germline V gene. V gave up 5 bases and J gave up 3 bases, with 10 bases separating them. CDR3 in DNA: TGCAGCGTTTTGGAGGGAGACACTGAAGCTTTCTTT. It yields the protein CSVLEGDTEAFF. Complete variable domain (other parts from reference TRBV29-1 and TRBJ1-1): SAVISQKPSRDICQRGTSLTIQCQVDSQVTMMFWYRQQPGQSLTLIATANQGSEATYESGFVIDKFPISRPNLTFSTLTVSNMSPEDSSIYLCSVLEGDTEAFFGQGTRLTVV.

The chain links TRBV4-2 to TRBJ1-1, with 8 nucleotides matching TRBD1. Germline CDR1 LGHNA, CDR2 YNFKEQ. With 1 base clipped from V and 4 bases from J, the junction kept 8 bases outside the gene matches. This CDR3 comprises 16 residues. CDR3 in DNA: TGTGCCAGCAGCCAAGCCAGGGGGCGCGGGGGCACTGAAGCTTTCTTT. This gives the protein CASSQARGRGGTEAFF.

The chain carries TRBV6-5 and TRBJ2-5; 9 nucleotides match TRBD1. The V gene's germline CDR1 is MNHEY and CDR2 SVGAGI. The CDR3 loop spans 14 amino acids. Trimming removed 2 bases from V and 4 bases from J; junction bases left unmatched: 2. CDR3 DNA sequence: TGTGCCAGCAGTTACACAGGGGGCCCAGAGACCCAGTACTTC. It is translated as CASSYTGGPETQYF.

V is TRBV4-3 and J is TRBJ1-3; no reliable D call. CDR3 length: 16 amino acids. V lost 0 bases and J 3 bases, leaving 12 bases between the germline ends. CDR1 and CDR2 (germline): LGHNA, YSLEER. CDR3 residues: CASSQDIGIGGNTIYF. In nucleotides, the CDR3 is TGCGCCAGCAGCCAAGATATCGGAATAGGTGGAAACACCATATATTTT.

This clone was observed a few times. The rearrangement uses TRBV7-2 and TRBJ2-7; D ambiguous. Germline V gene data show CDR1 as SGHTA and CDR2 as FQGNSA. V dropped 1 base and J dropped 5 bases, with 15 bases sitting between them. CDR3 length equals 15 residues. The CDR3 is CASSLVGLVYDEQYF. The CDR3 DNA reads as TGTGCCAGCAGCTTAGTTGGCCTAGTTTACGACGAGCAGTACTTC.

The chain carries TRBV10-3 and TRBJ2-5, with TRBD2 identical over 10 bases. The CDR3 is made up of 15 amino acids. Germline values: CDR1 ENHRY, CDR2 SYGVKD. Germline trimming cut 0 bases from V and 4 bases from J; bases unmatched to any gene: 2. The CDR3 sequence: CAISESLAGGETQYF. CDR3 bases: TGTGCCATCAGTGAGTCGTTAGCGGGAGGAGAGACCCAGTACTTC.

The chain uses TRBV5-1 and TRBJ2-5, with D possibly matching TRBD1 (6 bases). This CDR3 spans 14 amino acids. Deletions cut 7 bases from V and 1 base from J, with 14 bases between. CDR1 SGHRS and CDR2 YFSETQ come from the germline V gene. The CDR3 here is CASATGGSQETQYF. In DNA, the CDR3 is TGCGCCAGCGCAACTGGGGGCAGCCAAGAGACCCAGTACTTC.

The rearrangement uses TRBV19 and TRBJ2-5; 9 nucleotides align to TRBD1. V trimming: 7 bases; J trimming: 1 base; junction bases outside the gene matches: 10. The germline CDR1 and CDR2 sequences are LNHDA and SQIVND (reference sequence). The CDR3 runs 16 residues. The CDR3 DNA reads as TGTGCCAGTATGAGGACAGGGGCCCCTGCCCAAGAGACCCAGTACTTC. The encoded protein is CASMRTGAPAQETQYF.